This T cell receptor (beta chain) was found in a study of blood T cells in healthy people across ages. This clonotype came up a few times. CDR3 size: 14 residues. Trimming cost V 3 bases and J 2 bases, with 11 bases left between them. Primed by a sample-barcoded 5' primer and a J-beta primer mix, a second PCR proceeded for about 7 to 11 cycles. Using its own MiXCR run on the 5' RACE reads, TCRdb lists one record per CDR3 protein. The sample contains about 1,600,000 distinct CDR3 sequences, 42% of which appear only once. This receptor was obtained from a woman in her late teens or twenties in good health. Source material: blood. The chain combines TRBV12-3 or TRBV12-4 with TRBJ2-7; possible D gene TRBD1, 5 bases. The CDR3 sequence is CASSFRGDPYEQYF. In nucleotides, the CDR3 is TGTGCCAGCAGTTTTAGGGGCGATCCCTACGAGCAGTACTTC.